The rows below give T cell receptor beta chains drawn from one sample of a study of blood T cell repertoires in COVID-19. The protocol was immunoSEQ multiplex PCR, while the TCRdb copy is restricted to in-frame clones and leaves out a portion. The data show 300,000 or so clones, around 90% seen once. The sample taken for sequencing was peripheral blood. All receptors come from a man aged 45-65 years with active or convalescent COVID-19. Each CDR3 is given with its conserved first and last residue. D genes are given only for firm matches. Clone size is shown for a subset of rows, as once, few, many or a class of expanded clone.

V: TRBV2
D: TRBD1
size: -
J: TRBJ2-7
DNA: TGTGCCAGCAGTGAAGCTCTGGGACAGGGTTACGAGCAGTACTTC
CDR3: CASSEALGQGYEQYF

V: TRBV4-1
D: TRBD1
size: -
J: TRBJ2-7
DNA: TGCGCCAGCAGCCTATGGGACAGGAAGGCCTACGAGCAGTACTTC
CDR3: CASSLWDRKAYEQYF

V: TRBV18
D: -
size: -
J: TRBJ2-1
DNA: TGTGCCAGCTCACCACCGTCGGGTAGCACCAGCTATGAGCAGTTCTTC
CDR3: CASSPPSGSTSYEQFF

V: TRBV10-1
D: -
size: -
J: TRBJ1-6
DNA: TGCGCCAGCAGCCCCGGACATCTGGGATCACCCCTCCACTTT
CDR3: CASSPGHLGSPLHF

V: TRBV3-1/TRBV3-2
D: -
size: -
J: TRBJ2-7
DNA: TGTGCCAGCGGAGGGGGGGCCGAAGGGGAGCAGTACTTC
CDR3: CASGGGAEGEQYF

V: TRBV14
D: TRBD1
size: -
J: TRBJ1-2
DNA: TGTGCCAGCAGCCCTCTATACCGGGACAGGGGGCGCGGCGGCTATGGCTACACCTTC
CDR3: CASSPLYRDRGRGGYGYTF

V: TRBV6-5
D: TRBD1
size: few
J: TRBJ1-6
DNA: TGTGCCAGCAGTTACTCGGACAGGAATTCACCCCTCCACTTT
CDR3: CASSYSDRNSPLHF

V: TRBV18
D: TRBD2
size: -
J: TRBJ2-1
DNA: TGTGCCAGCTCACTATCGGCGGGAGTCGATGAGCAGTTCTTC
CDR3: CASSLSAGVDEQFF

V: TRBV3-1/TRBV3-2
D: -
size: -
J: TRBJ1-2
DNA: TGTGCCAGCAGCCTCGAGAGAAACGCCCCAGGGCCCATCTATGGCTACACCTTC
CDR3: CASSLERNAPGPIYGYTF

V: TRBV23-1
D: TRBD1
size: -
J: TRBJ2-6
DNA: TGCGCCAGCAGTCAGACGACAGGGACCGGGGCCAACGTCCTGACTTTC
CDR3: CASSQTTGTGANVLTF

V: TRBV2
D: TRBD1
size: -
J: TRBJ1-2
DNA: TGTGCCAGCAGGAGGGACAGAGAGTATGGCTACACCTTC
CDR3: CASRRDREYGYTF

V: TRBV2
D: TRBD1
size: -
J: TRBJ2-1
DNA: TGTGCCAGCAGTGGGGGGACAGGGCACAATGAGCAGTTCTTC
CDR3: CASSGGTGHNEQFF

V: TRBV24-1
D: TRBD2
size: -
J: TRBJ2-7
DNA: TGTGCCACCAGTGACAAAATGGGGGCTAGCGGGACCTACGAGCAGTACTTC
CDR3: CATSDKMGASGTYEQYF

V: TRBV10-3
D: -
size: -
J: TRBJ1-2
DNA: TGTGCCACCCGCCGCGGAGGCGATAACTATGGCTACACCTTC
CDR3: CATRRGGDNYGYTF

V: TRBV11-2
D: TRBD1
size: once
J: TRBJ2-7
DNA: TGTGCCAGCAGCTTATTTGGGACAGAAAGTTACGAGCAGTACTTC
CDR3: CASSLFGTESYEQYF

V: TRBV2
D: -
size: -
J: TRBJ1-4
DNA: TGTGCCAGCAGTGAACAGGGGCAGGGTGAAAAACTGTTTTTT
CDR3: CASSEQGQGEKLFF

V: TRBV5-1
D: TRBD2
size: once
J: TRBJ2-2
DNA: TGCGCCAGCAGCCTCGGGACTAGCACGAACACCGGGGAGCTGTTTTTT
CDR3: CASSLGTSTNTGELFF

V: TRBV4-1
D: -
size: once
J: TRBJ1-1
DNA: TGCGCCAGCAGCCAAGGGCAGGGCTCTGAAGCTTTCTTT
CDR3: CASSQGQGSEAFF

V: TRBV30
D: TRBD2
size: -
J: TRBJ2-3
DNA: TGTGCCTGGAGCCGCCTACAGGGCCCTCTATTAGCGGGAGCTAGCACAGATACGCAGTATTTT
CDR3: CAWSRLQGPLLAGASTDTQYF

V: TRBV6-6
D: -
size: -
J: TRBJ2-7
DNA: TGTGCCAGCAGTTTGACTAGCTACGAGCAGTACTTC
CDR3: CASSLTSYEQYF

V: TRBV4-2
D: -
size: -
J: TRBJ2-7
DNA: TGTGCCAGCAGCCCCGAACGGAGGAACTCCTTCCACGAGCAGTACTTC
CDR3: CASSPERRNSFHEQYF

V: TRBV5-1
D: -
size: -
J: TRBJ1-4
DNA: TGCGCCAGCAGCTTGCCAGGGGATAATGAAAAACTGTTTTTT
CDR3: CASSLPGDNEKLFF

V: TRBV5-1
D: TRBD2
size: few
J: TRBJ2-1
DNA: TGCGCCAGCAGCTCAAAGGAGTGGTCGCGGGGGGCCGGAGGGCGGTCGGAGCAGTTCTTC
CDR3: CASSSKEWSRGAGGRSEQFF

V: TRBV30
D: TRBD1
size: -
J: TRBJ1-2
DNA: TGTGCCTGGAACAGGGGCACAGGCTATGGCTACACCTTC
CDR3: CAWNRGTGYGYTF

V: TRBV2
D: -
size: -
J: TRBJ2-3
DNA: TGTGCCAGCAGCCGGACGGGCGGGTCCACAGATACGCAGTATTTT
CDR3: CASSRTGGSTDTQYF

V: TRBV28
D: -
size: -
J: TRBJ1-1
DNA: TGTGCCAGCAGCTCCGGCGGTGCTGAAGCTTTCTTT
CDR3: CASSSGGAEAFF

V: TRBV3-1/TRBV3-2
D: TRBD1
size: -
J: TRBJ1-1
DNA: TGTGCCAGCAGCAGGACAGGCCCGAACACTGAAGCTTTCTTT
CDR3: CASSRTGPNTEAFF

V: TRBV5-1
D: -
size: -
J: TRBJ1-1
DNA: TGCGCCAGCAGCTCCTCGATCAACATGAACACTGAAGCTTTCTTT
CDR3: CASSSSINMNTEAFF

V: TRBV28
D: -
size: once
J: TRBJ1-5
DNA: TGTGCCAGCACTCTGGGGCAGGGGAATCAGCCCCAGCATTTT
CDR3: CASTLGQGNQPQHF